The clone carrying this TCR beta chain has a count of ten or more. This CDR3 has 13 residues. V was pared by 0 bases and J by 7 bases, with 10 bases between. Germline CDR1 SGHRS, CDR2 YFSETQ. Regarding time point: after trial treatment. Described treatment: LDRT plus nivolumab, ipilimumab, low-dose cyclophosphamide and aspirin (RACIN trial). The presence of advanced solid tumors lacking tumor-infiltrating lymphocytes characterized eligible patients. This sample was included in a study of low-dose radiotherapy and immunotherapy resistance in tumors. Study details: Per fraction, Cohort 2 was given 1 Gy every two weeks, accumulating a total of 13 Gy over 26 weeks. Oral aspirin 300 mg was taken by patients daily for four cycles from cycle 1 day 1.

Covering alpha and beta chains, TRAV- and TRBV-specific primers were used for the first-strand cDNA. With a V-primer adapter and a constant-region primer, TCRs were amplified for 20 PCR cycles. From the reads, TCRdb called clonotypes with MiXCR, one entry per CDR3 protein. The data contain about 44,000 distinct CDR3 sequences, 20% to 25% of them singletons. The clonotype originates from a male donor with prostate cancer. V usage is TRBV5-1 and J usage is TRBJ1-1, with D maybe TRBD1 (6 bases). The sample in question was PBMCs, obtained after low-dose radiotherapy plus immunotherapy. The CDR3 DNA is TGCGCCAGCAGCTTGGGGACAGCTGGTGAAGCTTTCTTT. It codes for CASSLGTAGEAFF.